This T cell receptor (beta chain) was sequenced in a study of T cells in Graves' hyperthyroidism and ophthalmopathy. The study included ophthalmopathy patients with Clinical Activity Score at least 3, NOSPECS grade at least 4 and duration under 3 months. It was around 10 ml of fresh peripheral blood that supplied the PBMCs. This clonotype came up many times. RNA transcripts yielded amplified TCR beta CDR3 regions. HTBI primers were used for first-round RT-PCR of the TCR CDR3. TCRdb ran MiXCR on the multiplex PCR reads and lists one entry per CDR3 protein. Among 300,000 to 350,000 distinct CDR3 sequences listed, around a sixth were seen once. The sequencing sample was made of blood. This TCR derives from a woman in her thirties or forties with Graves' ophthalmopathy.

In nucleotides, the CDR3 is TGTGCCAGCAGCTTTCTAGTGACAGACAACTATGGCTACACCTTC. Translating it yields CASSFLVTDNYGYTF. The V gene is TRBV7-2, the J gene TRBJ1-2, with D maybe TRBD1 (5 bases). CDR1 SGHTA and CDR2 FQGNSA come from the germline V gene. This CDR3 is built from 15 residues. Between the trimmed V and J ends, which lost 3 bases and 2 bases, there was a span of 13 bases.